Presented here are 21 T cell receptor beta chains from one specimen sequenced in a study of T cells in Graves' hyperthyroidism and ophthalmopathy. It was RNA transcripts that yielded the amplified TCR beta CDR3 regions. The HTBI primer set drove a first-round RT-PCR of the TCR CDR3. TCRdb itself ran the multiplex PCR reads through MiXCR, one entry per CDR3 protein. The repertoire holds about 400,000 distinct CDR3 sequences, with roughly an eighth as singletons. The sample comprised blood. These receptors all stem from a woman between 18 and 30 years old with Graves' hyperthyroidism.

This clonotype was picked up many times. This chain uses TRBV18 with TRBJ2-3; 10 nucleotides agree with TRBD2. The CDR3 totals 16 residues. Germline V CDR1 and CDR2: KGHSH, LQKENI. J was trimmed by 5 bases and V by 3 bases; bases with no gene match: 8. The CDR3 protein is CASSPTSGMSGDTQYF. DNA for the CDR3: TGTGCCAGCTCACCCACTAGCGGGATGAGTGGAGATACGCAGTATTTT. Supplemented by reference TRBV18 and TRBJ2-3, the full variable domain reads NAGVMQNPRHLVRRRGQEARLRCSPMKGHSHVYWYRQLPEEGLKFMVYLQKENIIDESGMPKERFSAEFPKEGPSILRIQQVVRGDSAAYFCASSPTSGMSGDTQYFGPGTRLTVL.

This clonotype was seen a handful of times. The rearrangement links TRBV29-1 to TRBJ1-2; 7 nucleotides match TRBD1. CDR3 length: 12 amino acids. Germline CDR1 and CDR2: SQVTM and ANQGSEA. Germline trimming cut 8 bases from V and 5 bases from J; bases unmatched to any gene: 8. The CDR3 DNA reads as TGCAGCTTTCTGACAGGGCAATATGGCTACACCTTC. This encodes CSFLTGQYGYTF. Combining the CDR3 with reference TRBV29-1 and TRBJ1-2 gives the whole variable domain SAVISQKPSRDICQRGTSLTIQCQVDSQVTMMFWYRQQPGQSLTLIATANQGSEATYESGFVIDKFPISRPNLTFSTLTVSNMSPEDSSIYLCSFLTGQYGYTFGSGTRLTVV.

This clonotype showed up many times. This chain joins TRBV12-3 or TRBV12-4 and TRBJ1-2; the D is unclear. V lost 5 bases to trimming and J lost 3 bases, with 7 bases between them. This CDR3 contains 12 residues. CDR3 DNA: TGTGCCAGCAGTGAGCAGGACTATGGCTACACCTTC. Translated: CASSEQDYGYTF.

In its sample, this clonotype was seen once. A read error is possible here, since a much larger clone lies one base away. The chain carries TRBV5-5 and TRBJ2-3, with 7 bases aligning to TRBD2. The CDR3 is 13 residues long. Per germline, CDR1 SGHKS and CDR2 YYEKEE (reference sequence). CDR3 DNA: TGCGCCAGCAGTAAGCGGGGCACAGATACGCAGAATTTT. Protein product: CASSKRGTDTQNF.

For the CDR3, the DNA is TGTGCCAGCAGCCCTAGGGACAGGGCGGATGAAAAACTGTTTTTT. Translating gives CASSPRDRADEKLFF. V usage is TRBV7-9 and J usage is TRBJ1-4; 9 bases match TRBD1. The CDR3 spans 15 residues. V was pared by 5 bases and J by 6 bases, with 7 bases of the junction left unmatched. The germline V gene encodes CDR1 SEHNR and CDR2 FQNEAQ (reference sequence).

This clonotype occurred many times. V gene TRBV6-2 or TRBV6-3 combines with J gene TRBJ1-1; D unresolved. The ends were cut back, 7 bases at V and 2 bases at J, with 11 bases in the middle. Germline assignment: CDR1 MNHEY and CDR2 SVGEGT. This CDR3 spans 13 amino acids. The CDR3: CASNTNDNTEAFF. The CDR3 DNA follows: TGTGCCAGCAATACAAATGACAACACTGAAGCTTTCTTT.

This clonotype was seen ten or more times. V usage is TRBV2 and J usage is TRBJ2-2; 13 nucleotides align to TRBD2. Trimming at V came to 7 bases and at J to 6 bases, leaving 5 bases not matched to a gene. CDR1 is SNHLY, CDR2 FYNNEI, per germline. The CDR3 sequence is 15 residues long. The CDR3 sequence: CASISGLAGAGELFF. DNA for the CDR3: TGTGCCAGCATCTCAGGACTAGCGGGAGCCGGGGAGCTGTTTTTT.

The sample holds many counts of this clonotype. The V gene is TRBV6-1, the J gene TRBJ1-5; 8 positions agree with TRBD1. The V segment lost 6 bases and the J segment 2 bases; nucleotides outside the gene matches: 15. The CDR3 runs 18 residues. Germline loops: CDR1 MNHNS, CDR2 SASEGT. CDR3 coding DNA: TGTGCCAGCAGACACAGGGGGTGTCGGCACAGTGGCAATCAGCCCCAGCATTTT. Translation gives CASRHRGCRHSGNQPQHF.

This clonotype was recorded many times. The chain carries TRBV2 and TRBJ2-5, with a weak D call TRBD2 (5 bases). Between the trimmed V and J ends, which lost 6 bases and 1 base, there was a span of 12 bases. Germline CDR1 is SNHLY and CDR2 is FYNNEI. This CDR3 contains 14 residues. Here the CDR3 reads CASSPEATQETQYF. CDR3 nucleotide sequence: TGTGCCAGCAGCCCGGAGGCGACCCAAGAGACCCAGTACTTC.

This clonotype was observed many times. The chain is built from TRBV18 and TRBJ2-7; D gene unclear. The CDR3 totals 13 residues. Germline CDR1 KGHSH, CDR2 LQKENI. Trimming took 2 bases from V and 3 from J, leaving 8 bases between them. The CDR3 reads CASSPRVDYEQYF. The DNA for the CDR3 is TGTGCCAGCTCACCAAGGGTAGACTACGAGCAGTACTTC.

In this sample, this clonotype turned up many times. This rearrangement joins TRBV12-3 or TRBV12-4 to TRBJ2-3; maybe TRBD2 (5 bases). The CDR3 has 13 residues. Trimming cost V 6 bases and J 5 bases, with 12 bases left between them. The CDR3 spells CASRLDWGDTQYF. Here the CDR3 DNA reads TGTGCCAGCAGGCTGGACTGGGGAGATACGCAGTATTTT.

This clonotype was picked up one time. A much larger clonotype is one base distant, so this may be a read error. This chain connects TRBV7-3 to TRBJ2-1, with 8 positions matching TRBD1. CDR1 and CDR2 (germline): SGHTA, FQGTGA. Germline trimming cut 3 bases from V and 9 bases from J; bases unmatched to any gene: 4. The CDR3 runs to 13 residues. This chain's CDR3 is CASSFGTGSEQFF. In DNA, the CDR3 is TGTGCCAGCAGCTTTGGGACAGGCAGTGAGCAGTTCTTC.

This clonotype was detected ten times or more. V and J are TRBV7-2 and TRBJ1-5; tentative D call: TRBD1 (5 bases). The CDR3 sequence is 15 residues long. V was trimmed by 5 bases and J by 5 bases, leaving 16 bases between them. In germline, CDR1 is SGHTA, CDR2 FQGNSA. CDR3 coding DNA: TGTGCCAGCAGCCGGGACGGAGGGTGGGATCAGCCCCAGCATTTT. Translated, it gives CASSRDGGWDQPQHF.

The chain carries TRBV9 and TRBJ1-2, with D possibly matching TRBD1 (5 bases). Germline values: CDR1 SGDLS, CDR2 YYNGEE. The V end was cut by 0 bases, the J end by 6 bases, with 12 bases between. The CDR3 length is 14 residues. The CDR3 region is CASSVGQGGNGYTF. The CDR3 region has the DNA TGTGCCAGCAGCGTAGGTCAGGGAGGAAATGGCTACACCTTC.

This clonotype came up many times. J is TRBJ2-5 and V is TRBV7-3; a weak D match, TRBD1 (6 bases). Trimming took off 1 base at V and 3 bases at J, with 21 bases between the two ends. This CDR3 spans 18 amino acids. Germline CDR1 and CDR2: SGHTA and FQGTGA. The CDR3 loop reads CASSLRGWEQGGEETQYF. CDR3 bases: TGTGCCAGCAGCTTAAGGGGGTGGGAACAGGGTGGAGAAGAGACCCAGTACTTC.

This clonotype was recorded many times. The V and J genes are TRBV12-3 or TRBV12-4 and TRBJ1-1; TRBD1 matches at 7 bases. The CDR3 is 14 residues long. Trimming took 4 bases from V and 4 from J; bases not matched to a gene: 6. CDR3 amino acids: CASSSHTGATEAFF. As DNA, the CDR3 is TGTGCCAGCAGTTCCCATACAGGGGCCACTGAAGCTTTCTTT.

The chain links TRBV7-8 to TRBJ1-5; D is undetermined. V lost 7 bases and J 2 bases, leaving 12 bases between the germline ends. CDR3 length: 14 amino acids. From germline, CDR1 is SGHVS and CDR2 FQNEAQ. CDR3 loop: CASTGGLGNQPQHF. CDR3 sequence (DNA): TGTGCCAGCACCGGAGGGCTCGGCAATCAGCCCCAGCATTTT.

This clonotype was seen a handful of times. A much larger clonotype is one base distant, so this may be a read error. The chain links TRBV2 to TRBJ2-1; 8 bases agree with TRBD2. Germline V gene lookup returns CDR1 SNHLY and CDR2 FYNNEI. The CDR3 spans 17 residues. CDR3 coding DNA: TGTGCCAGCACGCCAGCGGGGGCCGGAAGCTCCTACAATGAGCAGTCCTTC. This gives the protein CASTPAGAGSSYNEQSF.

This clonotype has ten or more counts. This rearrangement joins TRBV2 to TRBJ1-1; D gene ambiguous. V lost 4 bases to trimming and J lost 4 bases, with 10 bases between them. Germline assignment: CDR1 SNHLY and CDR2 FYNNEI. The CDR3 is made up of 13 amino acids. CDR3 loop: CASSGGGLTEAFF. In DNA, the CDR3 is TGTGCCAGCAGTGGGGGTGGACTCACTGAAGCTTTCTTT.

The sample holds many counts of this clonotype. This rearrangement joins TRBV2 to TRBJ1-6; D unresolved. The V end lost 4 bases, the J end lost 9 bases, and 4 bases lay between the germline ends. The V gene's germline CDR1 is SNHLY and CDR2 FYNNEI. The CDR3 spans 11 residues. CDR3 nucleotides: TGTGCCAGCAGTGTGGGTTCACCCCTCCACTTT. It specifies CASSVGSPLHF.

In its sample, this clonotype was seen many times. CDR3 in DNA: TGTGCCAGCAGTTTTCCAGCTAGCACAGATACGCAGTATTTT. Its protein is CASSFPASTDTQYF. The chain employs TRBV28 and TRBJ2-3; no clear D. Trimming removed 3 bases at V and 0 bases at J, with 7 bases between. The CDR3 sequence is 14 residues long. Looked up from germline, CDR1 is MDHEN and CDR2 is SYDVKM.